This entry lists 5 T cell receptor beta chains sequenced from one sample in a study of identical twins. TCRdb called the 5' RACE reads again in MiXCR, with one record for every CDR3 protein. The table lists approximately 210,000 distinct CDR3 sequences, approximately 16% of them singletons. These data were also filed under a second study, of T cells expressing NK-cell markers.

Source material: CD8+ T cells sorted from blood. These receptors all stem from a woman younger than 30 in good health.

This chain links TRBV20-1 with TRBJ2-3; 11 positions agree with TRBD2. In germline, CDR1 is DFQATT, CDR2 SNEGSKA (reference sequence). The J segment lost 6 bases and the V segment lost 0 bases, leaving 8 bases of the junction unmatched. CDR3 size: 16 residues. The CDR3 nucleotides read TGCAGTGCTAGAGAGGGTAGCGGGGGGGCCGAGGATACGCAGTATTTT. Protein: CSAREGSGGAEDTQYF.

This clonotype appeared a few times. This chain links TRBV25-1 with TRBJ2-4, with D maybe TRBD1 (6 bases). The CDR3 is 17 residues long. The V end lost 2 bases, the J end lost 2 bases, and 16 bases lay between the germline ends. Germline V gene lookup returns CDR1 MGHDK and CDR2 SYGVNS. The CDR3 spells CASSEKKGQGTKNIQYF. The CDR3 DNA follows: TGTGCCAGCAGTGAAAAGAAGGGGCAGGGGACCAAAAACATTCAGTACTTC. The whole variable domain, remainder taken from reference TRBV25-1 and TRBJ2-4, is EADIYQTPRYLVIGTGKKITLECSQTMGHDKMYWYQQDPGMELHLIHYSYGVNSTEKGDLSSESTVSRIRTEHFPLTLESARPSHTSQYLCASSEKKGQGTKNIQYFGAGTRLSVL.

The chain is built from TRBV25-1 and TRBJ1-1; 9 bases fit TRBD1. Trimming removed 10 bases from V and 8 bases from J; junction bases left unmatched: 8. The CDR3 consists of 12 residues. The germline V gene encodes CDR1 MGHDK and CDR2 SYGVNS. The CDR3 coding sequence is TGTGCCACCCGAACAGGGGGCTCCGAAGCTTTCTTT. Translated: CATRTGGSEAFF.

Many counts were recorded for this clonotype. This chain connects TRBV7-9 to TRBJ2-7, with TRBD1 as a possible D gene (6 bases). The CDR3 totals 13 residues. The germline V gene has CDR1 SEHNR and CDR2 FQNEAQ (reference sequence). V was shortened by 0 bases and J by 4 bases, with 7 bases between the two germline ends. CDR3 bases: TGTGCCAGCAGCTTAGCCACAGGGTACGAGCAGTACTTC. It translates to CASSLATGYEQYF.

The V gene is TRBV6-2 or TRBV6-3, the J gene TRBJ2-1; the D gene is possibly TRBD2 (5 bases). The CDR3 consists of 19 residues. The germline CDR1 and CDR2 sequences are MNHEY and SVGEGT. V was pared by 0 bases and J by 2 bases, with 20 bases between. The CDR3 sequence: CASSYSAGQTVPTYNEQFF. The CDR3 nucleotides read TGTGCCAGCAGTTACTCCGCGGGCCAAACAGTTCCAACCTACAATGAGCAGTTCTTC.